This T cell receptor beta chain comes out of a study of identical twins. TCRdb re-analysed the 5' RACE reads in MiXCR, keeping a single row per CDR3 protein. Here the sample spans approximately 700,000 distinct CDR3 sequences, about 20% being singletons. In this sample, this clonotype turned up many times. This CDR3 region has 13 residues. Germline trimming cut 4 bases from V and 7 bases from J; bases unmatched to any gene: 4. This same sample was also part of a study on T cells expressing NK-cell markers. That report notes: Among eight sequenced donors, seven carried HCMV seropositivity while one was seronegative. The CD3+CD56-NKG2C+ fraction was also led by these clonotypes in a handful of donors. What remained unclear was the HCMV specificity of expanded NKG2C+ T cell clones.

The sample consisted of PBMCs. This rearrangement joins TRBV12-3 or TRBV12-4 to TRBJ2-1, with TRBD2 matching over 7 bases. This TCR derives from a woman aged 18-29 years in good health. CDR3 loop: CASSSPGGNEQFF. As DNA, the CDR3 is TGTGCCAGCAGTTCCCCGGGGGGTAATGAGCAGTTCTTC.